What follows describes a single T cell receptor (beta chain). Sequenced by immunoSEQ multiplex PCR; TCRdb stores in-frame clones only, minus some. The table lists approximately 63,000 clones, 80% to 90% of them singletons, with around 20% in the top ten. The sample comes from a study of blood T cell repertoires in COVID-19. Study in general: In each case, the material was cDNA or gDNA derived from T cells, B-cell-depleted T cells, or PBMCs.

Between the trimmed V and J ends, which lost 1 base and 4 bases, there was a span of 7 bases. The CDR3 consists of 13 residues. The chain links TRBV12-3 or TRBV12-4 to TRBJ1-1; D is perhaps TRBD1 (6 bases). The TCR was taken from a woman older than 75 with active COVID-19. Sequencing was performed on peripheral blood. CDR3 in DNA: TGTGCCAGCAGTTTAGAGACAGGCACTGAAGCTTTCTTT. It codes for CASSLETGTEAFF.